This T cell receptor beta chain stems from a study of identical twins. This clonotype was recorded a few times. No antigen is known for it. The CDR3 covers 14 residues. Looked up from germline, CDR1 is SGHVS and CDR2 is FQNEAQ. Trimming pared 1 base from V and 6 bases from J, leaving 10 bases between. It was template switching that added a universal primer site, and there were unique molecular identifiers on the cDNA. TCRdb re-derived calls from the 5' RACE reads in MiXCR, one entry per CDR3 protein. Of hundreds of thousands of distinct CDR3 sequences listed, 8.5% to 9.5% are singletons. Broader study findings: Beta out-of-frame sequences showed weaker excess twin sharing.

These data also formed part of another study, on yellow fever vaccine responses in identical twins.

The chain carries TRBV7-8 and TRBJ1-5; no clear D. The source material was PBMCs. The TCR was taken from a woman younger than 35 in good health. The CDR3 DNA follows: TGTGCCAGCAGCTTAGGTGGAAGGCGTCAGCCCCAGCATTTT. Translated: CASSLGGRRQPQHF. The full variable domain, with the rest looked up from reference TRBV7-8 and TRBJ1-5, is GAGVSQSPRYKVAKRGQDVALRCDPISGHVSLFWYQQALGQGPEFLTYFQNEAQLDKSGLPSDRFFAERPEGSVSTLKIQRTQQEDSAVYLCASSLGGRRQPQHFGDGTRLSIL.